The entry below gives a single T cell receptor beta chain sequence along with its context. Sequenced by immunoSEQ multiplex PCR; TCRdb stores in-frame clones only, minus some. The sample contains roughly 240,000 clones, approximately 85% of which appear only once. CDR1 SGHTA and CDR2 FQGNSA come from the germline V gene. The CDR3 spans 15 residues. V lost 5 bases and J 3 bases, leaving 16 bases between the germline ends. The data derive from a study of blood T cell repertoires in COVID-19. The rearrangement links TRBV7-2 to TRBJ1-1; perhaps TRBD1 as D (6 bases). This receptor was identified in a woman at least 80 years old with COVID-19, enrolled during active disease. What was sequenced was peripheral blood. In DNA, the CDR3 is TGTGCCAGCAGCCCGACCGGACAGCTACACACTGAAGCTTTCTTT. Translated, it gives CASSPTGQLHTEAFF.